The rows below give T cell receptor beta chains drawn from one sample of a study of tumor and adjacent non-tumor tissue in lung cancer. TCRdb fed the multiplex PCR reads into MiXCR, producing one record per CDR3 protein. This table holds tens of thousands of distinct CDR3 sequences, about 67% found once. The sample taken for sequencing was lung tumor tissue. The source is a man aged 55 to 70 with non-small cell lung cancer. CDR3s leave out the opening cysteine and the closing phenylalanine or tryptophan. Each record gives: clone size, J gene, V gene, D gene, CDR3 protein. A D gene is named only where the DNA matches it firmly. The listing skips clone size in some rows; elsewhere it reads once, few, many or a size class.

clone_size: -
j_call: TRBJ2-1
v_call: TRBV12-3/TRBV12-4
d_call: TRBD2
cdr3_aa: ANGSSDGRTSGRRDEQF

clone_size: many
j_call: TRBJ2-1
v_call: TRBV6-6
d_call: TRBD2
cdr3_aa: ASSYSRTSGSNEQF

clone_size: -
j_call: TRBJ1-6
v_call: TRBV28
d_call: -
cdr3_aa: ASSLFTGQSPYNSPLH

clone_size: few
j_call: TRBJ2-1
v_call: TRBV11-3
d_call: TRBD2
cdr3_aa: TSSHGTSGSHEKF

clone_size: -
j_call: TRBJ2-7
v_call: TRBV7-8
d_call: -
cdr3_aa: ASSLASSGLYEQY

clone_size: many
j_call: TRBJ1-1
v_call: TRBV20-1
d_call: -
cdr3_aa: SARGLTVNTEAF

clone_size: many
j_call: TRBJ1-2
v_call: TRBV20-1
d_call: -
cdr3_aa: SASLTANYGYT

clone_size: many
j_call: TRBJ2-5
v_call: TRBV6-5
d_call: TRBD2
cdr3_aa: ASRSPSGGAETQY

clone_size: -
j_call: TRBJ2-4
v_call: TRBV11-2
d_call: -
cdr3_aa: ASSFDLAANNIQY

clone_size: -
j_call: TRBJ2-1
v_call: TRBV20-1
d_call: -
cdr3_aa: IARTDRLSYNDQF

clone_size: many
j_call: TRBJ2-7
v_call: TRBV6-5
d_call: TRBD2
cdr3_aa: ASRRGGQYEQY

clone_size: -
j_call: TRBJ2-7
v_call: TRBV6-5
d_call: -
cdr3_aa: ASSGIGRFSYEQY

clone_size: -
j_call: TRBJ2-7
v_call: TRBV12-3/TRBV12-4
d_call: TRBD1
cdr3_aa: VSSAGQGAGEQY

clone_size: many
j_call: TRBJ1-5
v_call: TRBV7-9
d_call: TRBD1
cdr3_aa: ASSSDRGNQPQH

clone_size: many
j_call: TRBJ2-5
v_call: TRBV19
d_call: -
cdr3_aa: ASSQKRDAETQY

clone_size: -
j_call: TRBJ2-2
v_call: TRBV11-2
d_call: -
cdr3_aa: ASSLEQWGVGELF

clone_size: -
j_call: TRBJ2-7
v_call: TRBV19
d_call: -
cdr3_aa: ASSTGREYEQY

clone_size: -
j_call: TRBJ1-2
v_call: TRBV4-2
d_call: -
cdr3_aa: ASNQNRQFYGYT

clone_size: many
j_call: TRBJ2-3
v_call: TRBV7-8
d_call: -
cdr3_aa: ASSSAGASSTDTQY

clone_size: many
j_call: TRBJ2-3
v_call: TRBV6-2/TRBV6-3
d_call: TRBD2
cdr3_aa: ASSMAGVDTQY

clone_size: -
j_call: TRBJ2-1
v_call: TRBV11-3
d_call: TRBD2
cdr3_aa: FSSHGTSGSHEQF

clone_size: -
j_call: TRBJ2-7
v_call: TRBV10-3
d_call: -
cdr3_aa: AIARPSYEQY

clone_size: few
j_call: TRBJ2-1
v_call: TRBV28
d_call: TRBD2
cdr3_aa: ASSYERGSYNEQF

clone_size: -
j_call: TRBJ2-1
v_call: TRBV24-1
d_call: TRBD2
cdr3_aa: AISDRLAGYNEQF

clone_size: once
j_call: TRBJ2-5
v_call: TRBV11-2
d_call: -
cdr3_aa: ASGLRGSAQETQY

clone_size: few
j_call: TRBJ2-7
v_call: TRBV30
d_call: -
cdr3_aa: ARGARASYEHY

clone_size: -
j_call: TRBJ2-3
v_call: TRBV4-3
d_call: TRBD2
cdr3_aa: ASSHDLPGGPADTQY

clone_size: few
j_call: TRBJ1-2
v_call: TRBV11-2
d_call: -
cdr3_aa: ASGFRDSGCGYT